The rows below give T cell receptor beta chains drawn from one sample of a study of blood T cell repertoires in COVID-19. The data were produced by immunoSEQ multiplex PCR, yet TCRdb's version contains in-frame clones alone and is incomplete. Of 100,000 to 110,000 clones in the sample, around 85% were seen once. Sequenced material: peripheral blood. These TCRs come from a man aged 45-60 years with active or convalescent COVID-19. The CDR3 runs from the conserved cysteine through the conserved F or W. D genes are given only for firm matches. Not all rows give a size; the values are once, few, many and, for expanded clones, a class.

D gene: NA
V gene: TRBV7-3
clone size: NA
J gene: TRBJ1-6
CDR3 DNA: TGTGCCAGCAGCTTAGCGTCCGGGACACCCCTCCACTTT
CDR3 protein: CASSLASGTPLHF

D gene: NA
V gene: TRBV2
clone size: NA
J gene: TRBJ2-6
CDR3 DNA: TGTGCCAGCAGCTTAACAATCTCTGGGGCCAACGTCCTGACTTTC
CDR3 protein: CASSLTISGANVLTF

D gene: NA
V gene: TRBV14
clone size: NA
J gene: TRBJ1-4
CDR3 DNA: TGTGCCAGCAGCCAAGAACCTCCGGGACTCCGGGCGAAACTGTTTTTT
CDR3 protein: CASSQEPPGLRAKLFF

D gene: TRBD1
V gene: TRBV18
clone size: once
J gene: TRBJ2-2
CDR3 DNA: TGTGCCAGCTCAGGACAGGCTTCGACCGGGGAGCTGTTTTTT
CDR3 protein: CASSGQASTGELFF

D gene: TRBD2
V gene: TRBV2
clone size: NA
J gene: TRBJ2-7
CDR3 DNA: TGTGCCAGCAGTTTACTAGCGGGAGGTTCCTACGAGCAGTACTTC
CDR3 protein: CASSLLAGGSYEQYF

D gene: NA
V gene: TRBV5-1
clone size: NA
J gene: TRBJ2-3
CDR3 DNA: TGCGCCAGCAGCTTTGAGCGGATCACAGATACGCAGTATTTT
CDR3 protein: CASSFERITDTQYF

D gene: NA
V gene: TRBV7-9
clone size: few
J gene: TRBJ2-1
CDR3 DNA: TGTGCCAGCAGCTTACCCCTGAGGTTGGATGAGCAGTTCTTC
CDR3 protein: CASSLPLRLDEQFF

D gene: NA
V gene: TRBV7-9
clone size: few
J gene: TRBJ2-7
CDR3 DNA: TGTGCCAGCAGCTTAGGGGGGCGACCCTACGAGCAGTACTTC
CDR3 protein: CASSLGGRPYEQYF

D gene: TRBD1
V gene: TRBV10-3
clone size: NA
J gene: TRBJ1-5
CDR3 DNA: TGTGCCATCGGGGGACAGGGGGCCGGTCAGCCCCAGCATTTT
CDR3 protein: CAIGGQGAGQPQHF

D gene: TRBD2
V gene: TRBV2
clone size: NA
J gene: TRBJ2-5
CDR3 DNA: TGTGCCAGCAGGCCAGCGGGAGGCGTGGAGACCCAGTACTTC
CDR3 protein: CASRPAGGVETQYF

D gene: TRBD2
V gene: TRBV6-5
clone size: once
J gene: TRBJ2-1
CDR3 DNA: TGTGCCAGCAGCCCCGGACTAGCGGCAAACAATGAGCAGTTCTTC
CDR3 protein: CASSPGLAANNEQFF

D gene: TRBD1
V gene: TRBV7-9
clone size: once
J gene: TRBJ1-2
CDR3 DNA: TGTGCCAGCAGCTTAGAATACAGGGGGTATGGCTACACCTTC
CDR3 protein: CASSLEYRGYGYTF

D gene: TRBD2
V gene: TRBV27
clone size: once
J gene: TRBJ2-1
CDR3 DNA: TGTGCCAGCAGTCGGGCGGGACTAGACTCCTACAATGAGCAGTTCTTC
CDR3 protein: CASSRAGLDSYNEQFF

D gene: NA
V gene: TRBV10-3
clone size: NA
J gene: TRBJ2-2
CDR3 DNA: TGTGCCATCAAGATACAGGGTAATGCCGGGGAGCTGTTTTTT
CDR3 protein: CAIKIQGNAGELFF

D gene: TRBD2
V gene: TRBV6-6
clone size: NA
J gene: TRBJ2-1
CDR3 DNA: TGTGCCAGCAGTCCCCCTCAGTCCGGACTAGCGGTCCGGGAGCAGTTCTTC
CDR3 protein: CASSPPQSGLAVREQFF

D gene: TRBD1
V gene: TRBV5-1
clone size: NA
J gene: TRBJ2-7
CDR3 DNA: TGCGCCAGCAGCTCTCAAATGACAGGGGGGACCTACGAGCAGTACTTC
CDR3 protein: CASSSQMTGGTYEQYF

D gene: TRBD1
V gene: TRBV29-1
clone size: NA
J gene: TRBJ2-5
CDR3 DNA: TGCAGCGTTAAAAGCCCCGGGACAGGGGGAGAGACCCAGTACTTC
CDR3 protein: CSVKSPGTGGETQYF

D gene: NA
V gene: TRBV19
clone size: NA
J gene: TRBJ1-6
CDR3 DNA: TGTGCCAGTAGGACCCGGACGGGAAATTCACCCCTCCACTTT
CDR3 protein: CASRTRTGNSPLHF

D gene: TRBD1
V gene: TRBV9
clone size: few
J gene: TRBJ2-5
CDR3 DNA: TGTGCCAGCAGCGTACGGGACAGGGTTCTAGAGACCCAGTACTTC
CDR3 protein: CASSVRDRVLETQYF

D gene: TRBD1
V gene: TRBV2
clone size: NA
J gene: TRBJ1-4
CDR3 DNA: TGTGCCAGCAGTGAAAAGACAGGGGGCGAGAAACTGTTTTTT
CDR3 protein: CASSEKTGGEKLFF

D gene: NA
V gene: TRBV9
clone size: NA
J gene: TRBJ2-5
CDR3 DNA: TGTGCCAGCAGCGTATCCCAGCGGCCAGAGACCCAGTACTTC
CDR3 protein: CASSVSQRPETQYF

D gene: NA
V gene: TRBV7-8
clone size: once
J gene: TRBJ2-5
CDR3 DNA: TGTGCCAGCAGCTGGAACGCAGGGATAGAGACCCAGTACTTC
CDR3 protein: CASSWNAGIETQYF

D gene: TRBD2
V gene: TRBV11-3
clone size: NA
J gene: TRBJ2-5
CDR3 DNA: TGTGCCAGCAGCTTAGTTACGGGAGGTTGGGAGACCCAGTACTTC
CDR3 protein: CASSLVTGGWETQYF

D gene: NA
V gene: TRBV7-6
clone size: NA
J gene: TRBJ2-2
CDR3 DNA: TGTGCCAGCATTGGACTGAACACCGGGGAGCTGTTTTTT
CDR3 protein: CASIGLNTGELFF

D gene: NA
V gene: TRBV21-1
clone size: NA
J gene: TRBJ2-5
CDR3 DNA: TGTGCCAGCAGCAAAATCGCCGAGGAGCAAGAGACCCAGTACTTC
CDR3 protein: CASSKIAEEQETQYF